Below are 3 T cell receptor beta chains sequenced from a single sample in a study of post-analysis software for immune sequencing data. No antigen has been assigned to these receptors. Presence of unique molecular identifiers characterized the TCR beta cDNA libraries. From the PCR reads, TCRdb called clonotypes with MiXCR, one entry per CDR3 protein. This table holds roughly 700,000 distinct CDR3 sequences, around 27% found once. Whole-study results and caveats: Included in a set of roughly 5 TRBV segments more frequent in patients than controls were TRBV5-6, TRBV5-1 and TRBV20-1.

The sequenced material came from blood. All receptors come from a girl aged 5-17 years with multiple sclerosis.

The chain carries TRBV4-2 and TRBJ2-3, with 8 nucleotides matching TRBD2. Germline V gene data show CDR1 as LGHNA and CDR2 as YNFKEQ. V lost 1 base and J lost 2; bases outside the gene matches: 5. The CDR3 length is 16 residues. The CDR3 here is CASSQGVSGNTDTQYF. The CDR3 nucleotides read TGTGCCAGCAGCCAAGGGGTTAGCGGGAACACAGATACGCAGTATTTT.

The J gene is TRBJ1-5, the V gene TRBV12-3 or TRBV12-4; D ambiguous. The length of the CDR3 is 16 residues. Trimming took off 3 bases at V and 1 base at J, with 13 bases between the two ends. The CDR3 coding sequence is TGTGCCAGCAGTTTTTCCAGCGACCCCAGCAATCAGCCCCAGCATTTT. This gives the protein CASSFSSDPSNQPQHF.

Notes on this clonotype: With a much larger clone just one base away, this may be a read error. This chain joins TRBV5-1 and TRBJ2-7, with D possibly being TRBD2 (7 bases). V lost 1 base, J lost 4 bases, and 15 bases lay in between. The CDR3 spans 15 residues. Germline V gives CDR1 SGHRS, CDR2 YFSETQ. The CDR3 region has the DNA TGCGCCAGCAGCTTGTGGGACGGGGGGCTTTACGAGCAGTACTTC. It codes for CASSLWDGGLYEQYF.